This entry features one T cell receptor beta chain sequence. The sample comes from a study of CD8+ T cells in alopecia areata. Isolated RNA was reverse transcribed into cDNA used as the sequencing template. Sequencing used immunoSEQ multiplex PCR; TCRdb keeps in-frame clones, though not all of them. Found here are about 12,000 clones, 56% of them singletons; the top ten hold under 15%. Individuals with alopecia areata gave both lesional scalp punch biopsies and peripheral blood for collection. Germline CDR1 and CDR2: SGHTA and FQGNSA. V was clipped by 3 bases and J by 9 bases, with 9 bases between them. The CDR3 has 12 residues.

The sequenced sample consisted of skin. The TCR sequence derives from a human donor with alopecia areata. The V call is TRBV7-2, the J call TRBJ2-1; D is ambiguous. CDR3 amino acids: CASSFWGSEQFF. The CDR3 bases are TGTGCCAGCAGCTTTTGGGGAAGTGAGCAGTTCTTC.